Described below is a single T cell receptor (beta chain) sequence and its context. The antigen remains undetermined. This entry belongs to a study of T cells in pancreatic ductal adenocarcinoma. Regarding the study as a whole: Mean clonality was roughly 0.11 in tumors and roughly 0.072 in blood, not significantly different. Blood had more productive templates and roughly 8-fold more unique clonotypes than tumor. The resected cohort was biased toward the minority with early-stage disease.

The V segment lost 5 bases and the J segment 5 bases; nucleotides outside the gene matches: 9. The CDR3 is made up of 15 amino acids. Germline CDR1 reads SGHAT; CDR2 reads FQNNGV. Selected pancreatic ductal adenocarcinoma patients had undergone surgery without neoadjuvant therapy. Using immunoSEQ multiplex PCR, the repertoire was profiled, and TCRdb retains in-frame clones only, with some absent. This repertoire shows about 100,000 clones, nearly 95% found once; its top ten account for 2.5% to 3.5%. This sequence originates from a human donor with pancreatic ductal adenocarcinoma. The chain uses TRBV11-2 and TRBJ2-1; 7 nucleotides line up with TRBD2. The sample was PBMCs. The CDR3: CASSPRLSGNNEQFF. In nucleotides, the CDR3 is TGTGCCAGCAGCCCACGATTGAGCGGGAACAATGAGCAGTTCTTC.